In its sample, the clone carrying this TCR beta chain was seen many times. Its cognate antigen is unknown. This specimen belongs to a study of CD8 T cells in ankylosing spondylitis. The study's findings and limits: Significant enrichment of disease-linked clones was reportedly seen in matched ankylosing spondylitis synovial fluid. The study identified a TCR beta motif of several highly homologous variants that appeared characteristic of ankylosing spondylitis blood. Reports of some motif variants in reactive arthritis synovial fluid and blood predate this one.

Quantitative barcoded 5'-RACE was used to prepare TCR beta libraries. TCRdb re-derived calls from the 5' RACE reads in MiXCR, one entry per CDR3 protein. The repertoire has around 39,000 distinct CDR3 sequences, around 15% of them found once; the top ten carry under 35%. Trimming cost V 3 bases and J 6 bases, with 6 bases left between them. This CDR3 has 12 residues. Germline values: CDR1 SGHTA, CDR2 FQGNSA. The chain employs TRBV7-2 and TRBJ1-5, with no clear D. The clonotype originates from a male donor with ankylosing spondylitis. The specimen was synovial fluid, either unsorted or a sorted T cell fraction (not recorded which). CDR3 amino acids: CASSFWAQPQHF. In DNA form, the CDR3 reads TGTGCCAGCAGCTTTTGGGCTCAGCCCCAGCATTTT. Complete variable domain (other parts from reference TRBV7-2 and TRBJ1-5): GAGVSQSPSNKVTEKGKDVELRCDPISGHTALYWYRQSLGQGLEFLIYFQGNSAPDKSGLPSDRFSAERTGGSVSTLTIQRTQQEDSAVYLCASSFWAQPQHFGDGTRLSIL.